This is a list of T cell receptor beta chains from one sample in a study of T cells in Graves' hyperthyroidism and ophthalmopathy. In TCRdb, the multiplex PCR reads were re-called with MiXCR into one record per CDR3 protein. The sample consists of 550,000 to 700,000 distinct CDR3 sequences, about half of them appearing once. Sequencing was done on a sample of peripheral blood or thyroid tissue (not recorded which). All receptors derive from an adult woman with Graves' disease, either hyperthyroidism or ophthalmopathy (not recorded which). CDR3s include the opening cysteine and the closing phenylalanine or tryptophan. D genes are given only for firm matches. Rows give clone size only sometimes, using once, few, many, or a class for an expanded clone.

length	D	V	size	J	CDR3	DNA
13	-	TRBV7-2	-	TRBJ2-7	CASSLTLADEQYF	TGTGCCAGCAGCTTAACTCTCGCAGACGAGCAGTACTTC
13	-	TRBV25-1	-	TRBJ2-5	CASSASSPETQYF	TGTGCCAGCAGTGCTAGCAGCCCCGAGACCCAGTACTTC
15	-	TRBV2	many	TRBJ2-5	CASPRTETSQETQYF	TGTGCCAGCCCCCGGACAGAGACAAGCCAAGAGACCCAGTACTTC
13	-	TRBV10-3	-	TRBJ1-6	CATARQANSPLHF	TGTGCCACCGCGAGACAGGCGAATTCACCCCTCCACTTT
15	-	TRBV10-3	few	TRBJ2-5	CAWLRAGAKQETQYF	TGTGCCTGGCTCCGGGCAGGGGCAAAACAAGAGACCCAGTACTTC
14	-	TRBV5-1	many	TRBJ1-1	CASSPRQDLAEAFF	TGCGCCAGCAGCCCTCGACAGGATCTCGCTGAAGCTTTCTTT
12	-	TRBV29-1	-	TRBJ1-5	CSLASGNQPQHF	TGCAGCTTGGCTTCGGGAAATCAGCCCCAGCATTTT
15	TRBD1	TRBV11-2	-	TRBJ2-7	CASSSNRGRQPQQYF	TGTGCCAGCAGCTCAAACAGGGGACGGCAGCCCCAGCAGTACTTC
18	TRBD2	TRBV20-1	-	TRBJ2-7	CSASSPWTSGSVSYEQYF	TGCAGTGCTAGTAGCCCATGGACTAGCGGGAGTGTATCCTACGAGCAGTACTTC
15	TRBD2	TRBV7-9	many	TRBJ2-7	CASRKGTGGPYEQYF	TGTGCCAGCAGAAAAGGGACGGGAGGGCCCTACGAGCAGTACTTC
13	-	TRBV9	-	TRBJ1-2	CASGDYTGNGYTF	TGTGCCAGCGGGGACTATACGGGGAATGGCTACACCTTC
14	TRBD1	TRBV12-3/TRBV12-4	many	TRBJ2-7	CASNVTGGLYEQYF	TGTGCCAGCAACGTGACAGGGGGCCTTTACGAGCAGTACTTC
14	TRBD1	TRBV28	many	TRBJ1-2	CACEAGTGVKGYTF	TGTGCCTGTGAGGCCGGGACAGGGGTTAAAGGCTACACCTTC
14	-	TRBV28	-	TRBJ2-7	CASSYRGRDYEQYF	TGTGCCAGCTCTTATAGAGGCAGGGACTACGAGCAGTACTTC
18	-	TRBV14	few	TRBJ2-2	CASSQDVIGTAFPGELFF	TGTGCCAGCAGCCAAGATGTAATAGGAACGGCGTTTCCCGGGGAGCTGTTTTTT
13	-	TRBV20-1	many	TRBJ1-4	CSARDGGDEKLFF	TGCAGTGCTAGAGATGGGGGGGATGAAAAACTGTTTTTT
13	-	TRBV20-1	-	TRBJ1-5	CSAAQRHNQPQHF	TGCAGTGCTGCACAGAGGCACAATCAGCCCCAGCATTTT
13	-	TRBV29-1	many	TRBJ1-2	CSVDDRTNYGYTF	TGCAGCGTCGATGACAGAACTAACTATGGCTACACCTTC
13	-	TRBV7-9	many	TRBJ1-2	CASSLRGLYGYTF	TGTGCCAGCAGCTTACGGGGGTTGTATGGCTACACCTTC
15	-	TRBV6-4	many	TRBJ2-7	CASSDSQWGTYEQYF	TGTGCCAGCAGTGACTCCCAGTGGGGTACCTACGAGCAGTACTTC
12	-	TRBV5-1	-	TRBJ1-2	CASSYRMGGYTF	TGCGCCAGCAGCTACAGGATGGGTGGCTACACCTTC
14	-	TRBV2	many	TRBJ1-5	CASSMLLGYQPQHF	TGTGCCAGCAGTATGCTACTCGGTTATCAGCCCCAGCATTTT
12	TRBD1	TRBV29-1	-	TRBJ1-2	CSVKQGDDGYTF	TGCAGCGTTAAACAGGGGGATGATGGCTACACCTTC
13	TRBD1	TRBV27	many	TRBJ2-5	CASSGQGRETQYF	TGTGCCAGCAGTGGACAGGGGCGTGAGACCCAGTACTTC
13	-	TRBV7-9	many	TRBJ2-7	CASSLWGSGEQYF	TGTGCCAGCAGCTTATGGGGATCCGGCGAGCAGTACTTC
15	-	TRBV5-1	many	TRBJ1-5	CASSLNSGGNQPQHF	TGCGCCAGCAGCTTGAACTCAGGGGGCAATCAGCCCCAGCATTTT
13	-	TRBV7-3	many	TRBJ2-2	CASSLRMGGELFF	TGTGCCAGCAGCTTGAGGATGGGCGGGGAGCTGTTTTTT
15	TRBD1	TRBV6-5	many	TRBJ1-3	CASTPGQRGVNTIYF	TGTGCCAGCACACCGGGACAGCGGGGAGTAAACACCATATATTTT
14	-	TRBV7-9	-	TRBJ2-5	CASSPQRSPETQYF	TGTGCCAGCAGTCCCCAGAGGTCGCCGGAGACCCAGTACTTC
15	-	TRBV10-3	-	TRBJ2-2	CAISDGGRYIGELFF	TGTGCCATCAGTGACGGGGGGCGATACATCGGGGAGCTGTTTTTT
13	-	TRBV29-1	-	TRBJ2-7	CSVEVAGYYEQYF	TGCAGCGTTGAAGTGGCAGGGTACTACGAGCAGTACTTC